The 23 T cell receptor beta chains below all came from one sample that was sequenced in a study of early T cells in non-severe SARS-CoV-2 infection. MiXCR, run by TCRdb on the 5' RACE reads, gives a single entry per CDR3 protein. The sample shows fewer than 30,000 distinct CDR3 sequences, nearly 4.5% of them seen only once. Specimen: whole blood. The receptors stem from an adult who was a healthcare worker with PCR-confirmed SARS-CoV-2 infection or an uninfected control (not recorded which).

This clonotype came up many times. The CDR3 DNA reads TGTGCCACCAGTGATTCTAATTTCTACGAGCAGTACTTC. The encoded protein is CATSDSNFYEQYF. This chain uses TRBV24-1 with TRBJ2-7; no clear D. The V gene lost 2 bases and the J gene lost 3 bases, with 7 bases spanning the gap. The CDR3 runs to 13 residues. Per the germline V gene, CDR1 is KGHDR and CDR2 is SFDVKD.

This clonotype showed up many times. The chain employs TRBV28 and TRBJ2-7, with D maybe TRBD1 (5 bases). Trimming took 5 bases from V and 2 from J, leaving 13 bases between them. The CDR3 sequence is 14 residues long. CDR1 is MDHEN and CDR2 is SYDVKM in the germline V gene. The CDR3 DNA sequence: TGTGCCAGCAGTCCCCATGACAGAGCCTACGAGCAGTACTTC. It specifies CASSPHDRAYEQYF.

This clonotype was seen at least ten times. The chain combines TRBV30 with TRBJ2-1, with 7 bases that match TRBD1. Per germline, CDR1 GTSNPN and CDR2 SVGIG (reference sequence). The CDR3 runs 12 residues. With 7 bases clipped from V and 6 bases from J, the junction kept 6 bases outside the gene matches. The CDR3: CASLDRANEQFF. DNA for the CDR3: TGTGCCTCCCTCGACAGGGCCAATGAGCAGTTCTTC. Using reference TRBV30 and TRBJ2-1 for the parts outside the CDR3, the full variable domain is SQTIHQWPATLVQPVGSPLSLECTVEGTSNPNLYWYRQAAGRGLQLLFYSVGIGQISSEVPQNLSASRPQDRQFILSSKKLLLSDSGFYLCASLDRANEQFFGPGTRLTVL.

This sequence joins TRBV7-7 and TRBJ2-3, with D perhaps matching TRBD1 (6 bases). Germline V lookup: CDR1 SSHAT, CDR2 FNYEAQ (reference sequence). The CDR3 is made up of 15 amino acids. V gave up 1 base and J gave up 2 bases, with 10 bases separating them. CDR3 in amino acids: CASSLVGGPTDTQYF. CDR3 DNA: TGTGCCAGCAGCTTAGTTGGGGGCCCCACAGATACGCAGTATTTT.

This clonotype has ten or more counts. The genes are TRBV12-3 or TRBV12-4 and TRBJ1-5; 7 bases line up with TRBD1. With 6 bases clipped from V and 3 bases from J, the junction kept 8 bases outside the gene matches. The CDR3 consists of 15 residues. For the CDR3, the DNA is TGTGCCAGCAGGACAACAGGGGCCTTCAATCAGCCCCAGCATTTT. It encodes CASRTTGAFNQPQHF.

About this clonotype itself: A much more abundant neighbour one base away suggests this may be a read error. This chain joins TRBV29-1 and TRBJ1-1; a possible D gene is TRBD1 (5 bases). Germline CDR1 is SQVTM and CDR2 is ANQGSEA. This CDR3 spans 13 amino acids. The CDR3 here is CIVARDGYGEAFF. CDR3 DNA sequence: TGCATCGTCGCCAGGGATGGCTATGGTGAAGCTTTCTTT.

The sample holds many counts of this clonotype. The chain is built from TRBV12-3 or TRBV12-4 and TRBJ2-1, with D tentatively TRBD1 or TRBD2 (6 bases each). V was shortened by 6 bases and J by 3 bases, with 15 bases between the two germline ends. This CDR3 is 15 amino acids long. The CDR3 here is CASRRGAYLYNEQFF. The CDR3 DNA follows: TGTGCCAGCAGGAGGGGGGCCTACCTCTACAATGAGCAGTTCTTC.

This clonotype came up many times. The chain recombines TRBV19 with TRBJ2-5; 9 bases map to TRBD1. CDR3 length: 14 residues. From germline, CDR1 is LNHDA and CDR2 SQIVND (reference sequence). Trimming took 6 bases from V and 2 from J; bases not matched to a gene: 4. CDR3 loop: CASRGQGGQETQYF. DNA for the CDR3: TGTGCCAGTAGGGGACAGGGAGGTCAAGAGACCCAGTACTTC.

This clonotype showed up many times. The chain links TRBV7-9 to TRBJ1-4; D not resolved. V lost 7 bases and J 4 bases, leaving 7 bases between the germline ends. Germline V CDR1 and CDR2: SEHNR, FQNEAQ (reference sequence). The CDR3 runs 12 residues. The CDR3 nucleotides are TGTGCCAGCAAGGTGGATAATGAAAAACTGTTTTTT. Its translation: CASKVDNEKLFF.

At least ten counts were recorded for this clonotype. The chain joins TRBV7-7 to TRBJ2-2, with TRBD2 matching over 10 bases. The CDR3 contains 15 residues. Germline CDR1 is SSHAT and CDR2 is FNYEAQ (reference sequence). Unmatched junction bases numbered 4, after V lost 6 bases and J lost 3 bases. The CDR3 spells CASSSTSGDTGELFF. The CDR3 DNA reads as TGTGCCAGCAGTTCTACTAGCGGGGACACCGGGGAGCTGTTTTTT.

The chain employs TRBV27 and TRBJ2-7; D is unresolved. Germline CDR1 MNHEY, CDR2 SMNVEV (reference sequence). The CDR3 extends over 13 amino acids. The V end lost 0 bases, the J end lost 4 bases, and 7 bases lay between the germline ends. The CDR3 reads CASSLSGPYEQYF. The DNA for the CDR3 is TGTGCCAGCAGTTTATCGGGTCCTTACGAGCAGTACTTC.

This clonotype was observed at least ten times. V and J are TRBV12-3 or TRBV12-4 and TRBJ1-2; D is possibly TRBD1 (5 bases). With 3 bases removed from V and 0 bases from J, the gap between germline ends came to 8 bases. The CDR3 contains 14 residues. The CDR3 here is CASSLRGTNYGYTF. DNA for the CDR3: TGTGCCAGCAGTTTGAGGGGAACTAACTATGGCTACACCTTC.

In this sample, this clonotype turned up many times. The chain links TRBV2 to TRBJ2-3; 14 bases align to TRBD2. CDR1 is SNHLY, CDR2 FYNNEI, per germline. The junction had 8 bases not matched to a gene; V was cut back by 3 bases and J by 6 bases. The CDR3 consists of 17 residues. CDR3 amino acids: CASSERLAGGPKDTQYF. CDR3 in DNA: TGTGCCAGCAGTGAGCGACTAGCGGGGGGGCCTAAGGATACGCAGTATTTT.

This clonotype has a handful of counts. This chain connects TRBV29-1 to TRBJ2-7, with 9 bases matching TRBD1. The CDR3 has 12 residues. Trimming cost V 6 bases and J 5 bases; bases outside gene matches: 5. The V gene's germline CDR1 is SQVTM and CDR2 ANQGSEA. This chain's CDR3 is CSVRDREDEQYF. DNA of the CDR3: TGCAGCGTCCGGGACAGGGAGGACGAGCAGTACTTC.

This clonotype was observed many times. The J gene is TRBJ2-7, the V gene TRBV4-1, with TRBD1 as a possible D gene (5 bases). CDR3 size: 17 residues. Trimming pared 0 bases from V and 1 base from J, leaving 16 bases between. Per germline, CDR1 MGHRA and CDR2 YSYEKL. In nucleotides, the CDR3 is TGCGCCAGCAGCCAAGAAGGGGTAGCCGTAGGATCCTACGAGCAGTACTTC. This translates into CASSQEGVAVGSYEQYF.

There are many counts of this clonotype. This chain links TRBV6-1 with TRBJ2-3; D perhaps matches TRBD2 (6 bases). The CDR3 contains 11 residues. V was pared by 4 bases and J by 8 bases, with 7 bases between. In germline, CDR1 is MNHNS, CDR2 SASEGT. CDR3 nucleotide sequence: TGTGCCAGCAGTGGTAGCGGTACGCAGTATTTT. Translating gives CASSGSGTQYF.

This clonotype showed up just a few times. As DNA, the CDR3 is TGTGCCAGCAGTCCCCAGGGGAACTATGGCTACACCTTC. It translates to CASSPQGNYGYTF. The chain carries TRBV2 and TRBJ1-2; perhaps TRBD1 as D (6 bases). The CDR3 extends over 13 amino acids. Per the germline V gene, CDR1 is SNHLY and CDR2 is FYNNEI. Between the trimmed V and J ends, which lost 5 bases and 2 bases, there was a span of 9 bases.

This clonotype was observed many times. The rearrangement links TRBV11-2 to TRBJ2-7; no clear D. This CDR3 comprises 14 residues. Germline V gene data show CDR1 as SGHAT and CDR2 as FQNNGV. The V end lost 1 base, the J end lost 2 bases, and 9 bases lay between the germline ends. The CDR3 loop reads CASSLVNGPYEQYF. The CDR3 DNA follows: TGTGCCAGCAGCTTAGTTAACGGGCCCTACGAGCAGTACTTC.

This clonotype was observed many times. The CDR3 loop is CSARTSLTYNEQFF. The CDR3 coding sequence is TGCAGTGCGAGGACTAGCCTAACCTACAATGAGCAGTTCTTC. The chain uses TRBV20-1 and TRBJ2-1, with 8 bases lining up with TRBD2. Germline lookup yields CDR1 DFQATT and CDR2 SNEGSKA (reference sequence). The CDR3 is made up of 14 amino acids. V trimming: 6 bases; J trimming: 2 bases; junction bases outside the gene matches: 6.

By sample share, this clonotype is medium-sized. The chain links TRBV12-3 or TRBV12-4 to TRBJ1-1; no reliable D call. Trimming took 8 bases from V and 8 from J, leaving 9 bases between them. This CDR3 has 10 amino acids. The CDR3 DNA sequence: TGTGCCAGCTCGGGAAGCGAAGCTTTCTTT. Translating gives CASSGSEAFF.

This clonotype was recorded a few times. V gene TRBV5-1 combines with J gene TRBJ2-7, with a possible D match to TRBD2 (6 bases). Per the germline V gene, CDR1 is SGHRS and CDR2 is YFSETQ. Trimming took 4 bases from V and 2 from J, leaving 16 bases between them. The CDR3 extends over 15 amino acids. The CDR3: CASSEGTSHAYEQYF. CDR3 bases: TGCGCCAGCAGCGAGGGGACTTCCCATGCCTACGAGCAGTACTTC. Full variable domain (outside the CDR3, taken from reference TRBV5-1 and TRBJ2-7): KAGVTQTPRYLIKTRGQQVTLSCSPISGHRSVSWYQQTPGQGLQFLFEYFSETQRNKGNFPGRFSGRQFSNSRSEMNVSTLELGDSALYLCASSEGTSHAYEQYFGPGTRLTVT.

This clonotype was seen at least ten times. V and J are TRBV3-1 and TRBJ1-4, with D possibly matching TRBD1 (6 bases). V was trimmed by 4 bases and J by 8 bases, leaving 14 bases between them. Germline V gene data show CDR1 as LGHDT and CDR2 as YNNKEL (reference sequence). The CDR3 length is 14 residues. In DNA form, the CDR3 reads TGTGCCAGCAGCCTCAGGGGCCAGGGGGAAAAACTGTTTTTT. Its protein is CASSLRGQGEKLFF.

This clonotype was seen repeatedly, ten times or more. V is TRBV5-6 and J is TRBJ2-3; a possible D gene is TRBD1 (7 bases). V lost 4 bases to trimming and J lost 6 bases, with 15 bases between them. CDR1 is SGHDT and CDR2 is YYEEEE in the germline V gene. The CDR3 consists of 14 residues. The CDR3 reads CASSAGQLGDTQYF. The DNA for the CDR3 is TGTGCCAGCAGCGCGGGACAGCTAGGTGATACGCAGTATTTT. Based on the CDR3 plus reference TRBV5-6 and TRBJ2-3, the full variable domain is DAGVTQSPTHLIKTRGQQVTLRCSPKSGHDTVSWYQQALGQGPQFIFQYYEEEERQRGNFPDRFSGHQFPNYSSELNVNALLLGDSALYLCASSAGQLGDTQYFGPGTRLTVL.